The 25 T cell receptor beta chains below were found in one sample sequenced in a study of blood T cell repertoires in COVID-19. Only in-frame clones appear in the TCRdb table, and some are missing; sequencing was by immunoSEQ multiplex PCR. The sample gives about 68,000 clones, 90% of which show up once; 6% to 7.5% is in the top ten. The specimen sequenced was peripheral blood. The receptors here all came from a human donor in a cohort sampled during active COVID-19.

V usage is TRBV28 and J usage is TRBJ1-2, with TRBD1 matching 8 bases. V lost 1 base to trimming and J lost 6 bases; unmatched junction nucleotides: 1. The CDR3 sequence is 13 residues long. Germline lookup yields CDR1 MDHEN and CDR2 SYDVKM. CDR3 in amino acids: CASSLLTGDGYTF. The CDR3 DNA sequence: TGTGCCAGCAGTTTATTGACAGGGGATGGCTACACCTTC.

The gene calls are TRBV2 and TRBJ1-1; a weak D match, TRBD1 (5 bases). The germline gives CDR1 SNHLY, CDR2 FYNNEI. The CDR3 is 12 residues long. V was clipped by 11 bases and J by 1 base, with 11 bases between them. CDR3 residues: CALGQGNTEAFF. CDR3 nucleotides: TGTGCCCTCGGACAAGGGAACACTGAAGCTTTCTTT.

V gene TRBV27 combines with J gene TRBJ2-4, with a weak D call TRBD2 (7 bases). The CDR3 runs 16 residues. Germline CDR1 MNHEY, CDR2 SMNVEV (reference sequence). V was pared by 4 bases and J by 6 bases, with 19 bases between. The CDR3 reads CASSSHEGGPRNIQYF. CDR3 nucleotide sequence: TGTGCCAGCAGTTCCCATGAGGGGGGGCCGAGAAACATTCAGTACTTC.

The V and J genes are TRBV7-8 and TRBJ1-1; no firm D call. This CDR3 contains 13 residues. Germline V gene lookup returns CDR1 SGHVS and CDR2 FQNEAQ. With 2 bases removed from V and 8 bases from J, the gap between germline ends came to 12 bases. The CDR3 protein is CASSLYGESEAFF. CDR3 coding DNA: TGTGCCAGCAGCTTATACGGGGAGTCGGAAGCTTTCTTT.

The chain couples TRBV30 to TRBJ2-1, with 8 nucleotides matching TRBD2. Germline V gives CDR1 GTSNPN, CDR2 SVGIG (reference sequence). The CDR3 length is 20 residues. The V segment lost 0 bases and the J segment 0 bases; nucleotides outside the gene matches: 16. CDR3 nucleotides: TGTGCCTGGAGTGTACAAGGTTCGGCGGGGGGCCGTAGCTCCTACAATGAGCAGTTCTTC. As protein: CAWSVQGSAGGRSSYNEQFF.

This rearrangement joins TRBV7-8 to TRBJ2-5; TRBD2 agrees at 11 bases. Germline V gives CDR1 SGHVS, CDR2 FQNEAQ. The CDR3 totals 15 residues. J was trimmed by 3 bases and V by 6 bases; bases with no gene match: 6. CDR3 amino acids: CASRRSGGAEETQYF. The CDR3 bases are TGTGCCAGCAGGCGTAGCGGGGGGGCGGAAGAGACCCAGTACTTC.

J is TRBJ2-2 and V is TRBV12-3 or TRBV12-4, with D uncertain. This CDR3 is built from 13 residues. Trimming took off 3 bases at V and 4 bases at J, with 6 bases between the two ends. In nucleotides, the CDR3 is TGTGCCAGCAGTTTGATCGGCACCGGGGAGCTGTTTTTT. It translates to CASSLIGTGELFF.

The chain joins TRBV5-1 to TRBJ1-3; 8 bases line up with TRBD1. The germline V gene has CDR1 SGHRS and CDR2 YFSETQ. After removal of 3 bases from V and 0 bases from J, the junction contained 8 bases not matched to a gene. The CDR3 loop spans 17 amino acids. The CDR3 sequence: CASSSRQGSSSGNTIYF. In DNA form, the CDR3 reads TGCGCCAGCAGCTCGAGACAGGGGTCCTCCTCTGGAAACACCATATATTTT.

This clone was detected only once. The chain employs TRBV27 and TRBJ2-3; weak D call: TRBD2 (5 bases). This CDR3 contains 15 residues. V gave up 3 bases and J gave up 0 bases, with 10 bases separating them. Germline CDR1 MNHEY, CDR2 SMNVEV (reference sequence). This CDR3 reads CASSFEGSSTDTQYF. The CDR3 DNA sequence: TGTGCCAGCAGTTTCGAGGGATCTAGCACAGATACGCAGTATTTT.

V usage is TRBV28 and J usage is TRBJ1-5; TRBD1 matches 9 bases. This CDR3 comprises 16 residues. Trimming removed 5 bases from V and 1 base from J; junction bases left unmatched: 6. Germline-derived CDR1 and CDR2 are MDHEN and SYDVKM. This chain's CDR3 is CASSLQGARSNQPQHF. The CDR3 bases are TGTGCCAGCAGTCTACAGGGGGCGCGAAGCAATCAGCCCCAGCATTTT.

CDR3: CASTSAGVETQYF. The CDR3 DNA is TGTGCCAGCACCTCGGCGGGGGTAGAGACCCAGTACTTC. The chain joins TRBV7-9 to TRBJ2-5, with 7 nucleotides matching TRBD2. CDR3 length: 13 residues. The germline gives CDR1 SEHNR, CDR2 FQNEAQ (reference sequence). Trimming took 7 bases from V and 4 from J; bases not matched to a gene: 6.

The chain recombines TRBV9 with TRBJ2-7; 15 nucleotides agree with TRBD2. Germline V lookup: CDR1 SGDLS, CDR2 YYNGEE. The CDR3 has 15 amino acids. Trimming took 2 bases from V and 9 from J; bases not matched to a gene: 6. The CDR3 region has the DNA TGTGCCAGCAGCGTTGGGACTAGCGGGGGGCATGGGCAGTACTTC. Protein product: CASSVGTSGGHGQYF.

In regard to this clone: One junction end does not reproduce the germline sequence, and a read error may be involved. The chain couples TRBV18 to TRBJ2-7; TRBD1 agrees at 8 bases. The germline CDR1 and CDR2 sequences are KGHSH and LQKENI. The CDR3 has 15 amino acids. This chain's CDR3 is CASSPSDRVSHEQYF. DNA for the CDR3: TGTGCCAGCTCACCATCGGACAGGGTCTCCCACGAGCAGTACTTC.

J is TRBJ1-2 and V is TRBV6-4; D possibly corresponds to TRBD1 (6 bases). Germline V gene sequence: CDR1 MRHNA, CDR2 SNTAGT. The CDR3 is 12 amino acids. The V end lost 4 bases, the J end lost 6 bases, and 9 bases lay between the germline ends. CDR3 nucleotides: TGTGCCAGCAGTGCGCAGGGGAATGGCTACACCTTC. This encodes CASSAQGNGYTF.

This rearrangement joins TRBV28 to TRBJ2-7; 7 nucleotides align to TRBD1. Germline CDR1 MDHEN, CDR2 SYDVKM. V shed 6 bases, J shed 7 bases, and the junction held 9 bases outside the gene matches. CDR3 size: 13 residues. The CDR3 region has the DNA TGTGCCAGCAGGAAGCCGACAGGGTTTGAGCAGTACTTC. This gives the protein CASRKPTGFEQYF. Variable domain in full (rest from reference TRBV28 and TRBJ2-7): DVKVTQSSRYLVKRTGEKVFLECVQDMDHENMFWYRQDPGLGLRLIYFSYDVKMKEKGDIPEGYSVSREKKERFSLILESASTNQTSMYLCASRKPTGFEQYFGPGTRLTVT.

The chain uses TRBV9 and TRBJ2-1; D unclear. V gave up 4 bases and J gave up 5 bases, with 4 bases separating them. Germline V gene data show CDR1 as SGDLS and CDR2 as YYNGEE. The CDR3 has 11 amino acids. This chain's CDR3 is CASSRDNEQFF. CDR3 in DNA: TGTGCCAGCAGCCGGGACAATGAGCAGTTCTTC.

The rearrangement joins TRBV5-1 to TRBJ2-6; D might be TRBD1 (5 bases). Per the germline V gene, CDR1 is SGHRS and CDR2 is YFSETQ. V lost 0 bases and J lost 1, with 8 bases in between. The CDR3 contains 16 residues. The CDR3, as DNA: TGCGCCAGCAGCTTGGGGCGGACATCTGGGGCCAACGTCCTGACTTTC. Residues: CASSLGRTSGANVLTF.

The gene calls are TRBV19 and TRBJ1-4, with TRBD1 matching 7 bases. With 8 bases clipped from V and 0 bases from J, the junction kept 9 bases outside the gene matches. The CDR3 extends over 16 amino acids. Germline CDR1 LNHDA, CDR2 SQIVND (reference sequence). CDR3 coding DNA: TGTGCCAGTGCCCGGGACAGTACTGCAACTAATGAAAAACTGTTTTTT. This codes for CASARDSTATNEKLFF. Full variable domain (outside the CDR3, taken from reference TRBV19 and TRBJ1-4): DGGITQSPKYLFRKEGQNVTLSCEQNLNHDAMYWYRQDPGQGLRLIYYSQIVNDFQKGDIAEGYSVSREKKESFPLTVTSAQKNPTAFYLCASARDSTATNEKLFFGSGTQLSVL.

In its sample, this clone was seen once. This chain connects TRBV2 to TRBJ2-5; 7 bases line up with TRBD1. The CDR3 spans 14 residues. Germline V lookup: CDR1 SNHLY, CDR2 FYNNEI. Losses at the gene ends were 8 bases for V and 1 base for J; bases not matched to a gene: 7. The DNA of the CDR3 is TGTGCCAGCGGCTCTGGGACAGTCCAAGAGACCCAGTACTTC. Encoded protein: CASGSGTVQETQYF. Supplemented by reference TRBV2 and TRBJ2-5, the full variable domain reads EPEVTQTPSHQVTQMGQEVILRCVPISNHLYFYWYRQILGQKVEFLVSFYNNEISEKSEIFDDQFSVERPDGSNFTLKIRSTKLEDSAMYFCASGSGTVQETQYFGPGTRLLVL.

V usage is TRBV5-1 and J usage is TRBJ2-5; 7 bases are a match to TRBD2. From germline, CDR1 is SGHRS and CDR2 YFSETQ. Trimming removed 4 bases from V and 5 bases from J; junction bases left unmatched: 11. The CDR3 consists of 15 residues. In DNA form, the CDR3 reads TGCGCCAGCAGCGTCGGAGCGGGGCCTCGGGAGACCCAGTACTTC. It specifies CASSVGAGPRETQYF.

The genes are TRBV5-1 and TRBJ2-1; 16 bases agree with TRBD2. There are 18 residues in the CDR3. From germline, CDR1 is SGHRS and CDR2 YFSETQ. The J segment lost 1 base and the V segment lost 3 bases, leaving 4 bases of the junction unmatched. CDR3 nucleotides: TGCGCCAGCAGCTCGGGACTAGCGGGGGGGCCGTCCTACAATGAGCAGTTCTTC. Translating gives CASSSGLAGGPSYNEQFF.

CDR3 loop: CASSPMGGQGATGELFF. CDR3 DNA sequence: TGTGCCAGCAGTCCCATGGGGGGACAGGGGGCCACCGGGGAGCTGTTTTTT. V gene TRBV7-9 combines with J gene TRBJ2-2; 12 bases fit TRBD1. Unmatched junction bases numbered 9, after V lost 6 bases and J lost 4 bases. The CDR3 loop spans 17 amino acids. Germline assignment: CDR1 SEHNR and CDR2 FQNEAQ (reference sequence).

Details on this clone: One end of the junction fails to match germline, which may point to a read error. This sample includes further DNA sequences coding for the same CDR3. The rearrangement joins TRBV5-1 to TRBJ1-2; perhaps TRBD1 as D (5 bases). The germline V gene encodes CDR1 SGHRS and CDR2 YFSETQ. This CDR3 is 13 amino acids long. The CDR3 protein is CASSFSGVNGYTF. In nucleotides, the CDR3 is TGCGCTAGCAGCTTCTCGGGGGTGAATGGCTACACCTTC.

The chain links TRBV11-2 to TRBJ2-5, with 7 bases that match TRBD2. J gave up 6 bases and V 5 bases, and 9 bases lay outside the gene matches. There are 14 residues in the CDR3. CDR1 is SGHAT and CDR2 is FQNNGV in the germline V gene. CDR3 sequence: CASSLAAGGKTQYF. CDR3 DNA: TGTGCCAGCAGCCTGGCTGCCGGGGGGAAGACCCAGTACTTC.

This chain joins TRBV12-3 or TRBV12-4 and TRBJ2-7; D is undetermined. The V gene lost 3 bases and the J gene lost 3 bases, with 6 bases spanning the gap. CDR3 length: 12 residues. The CDR3 is CASSFHGYEQYF. CDR3 nucleotide sequence: TGTGCCAGCAGTTTCCACGGCTACGAGCAGTACTTC.